Sequencing of this TCR beta chain was carried out in a study of cytomegalovirus exposure and HLA in healthy donors. Study-level findings and limits: Most TCRs appeared rarely, but some public TCRs recurred in many donors. Data from an earlier analysis indicated that most TCR beta V segments were productive either about 90% or about 30% of the time.

The V segment lost 5 bases and the J segment 7 bases; nucleotides outside the gene matches: 10. In germline, CDR1 is WNHNN, CDR2 SYGVQD (reference sequence). CDR3 length equals 14 residues. The study ran its PCR with 60 Vbeta and 13 Jbeta primers. The table came from immunoSEQ multiplex PCR; TCRdb's copy has only in-frame clones and leaves some out. The data show 100,000 or so clones, roughly 80% seen once. Comment on this clone: What it binds is unknown.

The sequencing sample was made of PBMCs. The chain carries TRBV10-1 and TRBJ1-2; 7 bases align to TRBD1. The sequence was collected from a man aged 25 to 40 in good health and CMV-seropositive. The CDR3 region is CASSWRRGVPGYTF. The CDR3 DNA is TGCGCCAGCAGTTGGCGCAGGGGGGTTCCTGGCTACACCTTC.